The T cell receptor (beta chain) under discussion was sequenced for a study of blood T cells in healthy people across ages. Worth noting for this clonotype: Its target is unknown.

The V and J ends lost 3 bases and 1 base respectively, with 9 bases between them. The CDR3 contains 14 residues. The germline V gene has CDR1 LNHDA and CDR2 SQIVND (reference sequence). Findings and limits, study-wide: Older individuals had lower TCR beta diversity per million T cells (the decline was roughly linear).

The authors ran a second PCR of about 6 to 11 cycles using a sample-barcoded 5' primer and a J-beta primer mix. Samples each returned at least 3 million CDR3-containing paired-end reads. TCRdb used MiXCR to reprocess the 5' RACE reads, holding one entry per CDR3 protein. This table holds 1.5 million to 2 million distinct CDR3 sequences, around 48% found once. The rearrangement links TRBV19 to TRBJ2-5, with a tentative D call TRBD1 (5 bases). This clonotype originated in a woman in her forties in good health. Material: blood. CDR3: CASSIMGPQETQYF. As DNA, the CDR3 is TGTGCCAGTAGTATCATGGGGCCCCAAGAGACCCAGTACTTC.